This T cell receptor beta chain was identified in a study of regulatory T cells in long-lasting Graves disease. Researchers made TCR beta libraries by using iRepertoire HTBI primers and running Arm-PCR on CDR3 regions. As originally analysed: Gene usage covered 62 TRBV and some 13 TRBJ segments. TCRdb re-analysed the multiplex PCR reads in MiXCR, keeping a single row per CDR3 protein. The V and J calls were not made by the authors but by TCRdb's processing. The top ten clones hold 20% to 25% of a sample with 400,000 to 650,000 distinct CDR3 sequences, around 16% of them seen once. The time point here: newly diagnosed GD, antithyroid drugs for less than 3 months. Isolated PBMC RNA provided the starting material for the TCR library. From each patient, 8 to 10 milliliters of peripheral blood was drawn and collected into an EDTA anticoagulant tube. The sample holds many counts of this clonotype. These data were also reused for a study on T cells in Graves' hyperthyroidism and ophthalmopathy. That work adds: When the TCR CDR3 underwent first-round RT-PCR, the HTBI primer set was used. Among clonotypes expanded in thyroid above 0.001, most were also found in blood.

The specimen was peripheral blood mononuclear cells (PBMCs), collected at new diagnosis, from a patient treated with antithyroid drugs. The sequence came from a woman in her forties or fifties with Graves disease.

This chain's CDR3 is CASLRTGGNQPQHF. The CDR3 DNA is TGTGCCAGCTTAAGGACAGGTGGCAATCAGCCCCAGCATTTT. The chain is built from TRBV12-3 or TRBV12-4 and TRBJ1-5; 7 positions agree with TRBD1. The CDR3 covers 14 residues. Losses at the gene ends were 8 bases for V and 2 bases for J; bases not matched to a gene: 6.